This section outlines one T cell receptor (beta chain) sequence together with its context. Here immunoSEQ multiplex PCR was the method, and the copy in TCRdb shows in-frame clones only, minus some. Among tens of thousands of clones listed, roughly 80% were seen once. Germline-derived CDR1 and CDR2 are LNHDA and SQIVND (reference sequence). CDR3 length equals 17 residues. After removal of 1 base from V and 1 base from J, the junction contained 8 bases not matched to a gene. This sample was taken from a study of blood T cell repertoires in COVID-19. The gene calls are TRBV19 and TRBJ2-3; 7 nucleotides agree with TRBD2. Specimen: peripheral blood. This receptor was identified in a man aged 65 to 79 with COVID-19, enrolled during active disease. This CDR3 is CASSIGGASGGTDTQYF. CDR3 nucleotides: TGTGCCAGTAGTATAGGTGGGGCAAGCGGGGGCACAGATACGCAGTATTTT.